Each of the 31 T cell receptor beta chains below was sequenced from the same sample in a study of cytomegalovirus exposure and HLA in healthy donors (dated by TCRdb to 2016 to 2017). Library preparation was by the immunoSEQ multiplex PCR assay. For the multiplex PCR, a mixture combining 60 forward primers for TCR Vbeta segments and 13 reverse primers for TCR Jbeta segments was used. This immuneACCESS table, as held by TCRdb, lists in-frame sequences with V and J called but not all clones. Of the missing ones, under half trace to an unresolved V gene in checked studies; the others have no known cause. Within this sample are 90,000 to 150,000 clones, with over 75% of them counted one time only. 3.5% to 4% of the sample lies in the top ten. Sequencing was done on a sample of PBMCs. Every receptor here comes from a human donor in good health.

This clone was seen only a few times. J is TRBJ2-7 and V is TRBV2; 11 nucleotides match TRBD2. The CDR3 sequence is 14 residues long. Unmatched junction bases numbered 2, after V lost 4 bases and J lost 3 bases. Germline assignment: CDR1 SNHLY and CDR2 FYNNEI. CDR3 nucleotides: TGTGCCAGCAGTGTGGGACTAGCGGTCTACGAGCAGTACTTC. It yields the protein CASSVGLAVYEQYF.

A few counts support this clone. The DNA of the CDR3 is TGTGCCAGCAGCTTAGCCCTAATCTCTGGGGCCAACGTCCTGACTTTC. This encodes CASSLALISGANVLTF. The rearrangement links TRBV11-2 to TRBJ2-6; no definite D call. Trimming left V 1 base short and J 0 bases short, with 7 bases between. This CDR3 has 16 residues. The germline V gene encodes CDR1 SGHAT and CDR2 FQNNGV.

This clone was picked up a small number of times. The rearrangement joins TRBV2 to TRBJ2-1, with 9 bases lining up with TRBD2. Germline V lookup: CDR1 SNHLY, CDR2 FYNNEI. J gave up 5 bases and V 7 bases, and 6 bases lay outside the gene matches. This CDR3 contains 14 residues. CDR3 sequence reads: CASTLRLADNEQFF. As DNA, the CDR3 is TGTGCCAGCACCCTGAGACTAGCGGACAATGAGCAGTTCTTC. The full variable domain, rest sourced from reference TRBV2 and TRBJ2-1, is EPEVTQTPSHQVTQMGQEVILRCVPISNHLYFYWYRQILGQKVEFLVSFYNNEISEKSEIFDDQFSVERPDGSNFTLKIRSTKLEDSAMYFCASTLRLADNEQFFGPGTRLTVL.

This chain links TRBV7-9 with TRBJ1-4; 7 bases line up with TRBD1. The CDR3 runs to 14 residues. Germline assignment: CDR1 SEHNR and CDR2 FQNEAQ (reference sequence). V lost 1 base, J lost 8 bases, and 4 bases stayed unmatched. The CDR3 region is CASSLVQGKEKLFF. Here the CDR3 DNA reads TGTGCCAGCAGCTTAGTACAGGGGAAGGAAAAACTGTTTTTT. The whole variable domain, filled in from reference TRBV7-9 and TRBJ1-4, reads DTGVSQNPRHKITKRGQNVTFRCDPISEHNRLYWYRQTLGQGPEFLTYFQNEAQLEKSRLLSDRFSAERPKGSFSTLEIQRTEQGDSAMYLCASSLVQGKEKLFFGSGTQLSVL.

V and J are TRBV19 and TRBJ1-3; unclear D gene. The CDR3 runs to 12 residues. The germline gives CDR1 LNHDA, CDR2 SQIVND (reference sequence). V was shortened by 8 bases and J by 0 bases, with 5 bases between the two germline ends. The CDR3 reads CASGFSGNTIYF. The CDR3 DNA reads as TGTGCCAGTGGCTTCTCTGGAAACACCATATATTTT.

As for this clone: At one end the junction does not follow the germline gene, possibly because of a read error. J is TRBJ2-1 and V is TRBV6-1; TRBD2 might be the D (5 bases). The length of the CDR3 is 13 residues. Germline V gene data show CDR1 as MNHNS and CDR2 as SASEGT. CDR3 nucleotide sequence: TGTGCCATCAGGACTCAAACCTACTATGAGCAGTTCTTC. Its translation is CAIRTQTYYEQFF.

CDR3 sequence reads: CASSGGQDFSYEQYF. DNA for the CDR3: TGTGCCAGCAGTGGAGGACAGGACTTCTCCTACGAGCAGTACTTC. The chain combines TRBV2 with TRBJ2-7; TRBD1 matches at 7 bases. CDR3 size: 15 residues. CDR1 and CDR2 from the germline V gene are SNHLY and FYNNEI. Losses at the gene ends were 4 bases for V and 0 bases for J; bases not matched to a gene: 6.

The chain uses TRBV11-3 and TRBJ2-1; 9 bases line up with TRBD2. The CDR3 totals 17 residues. Germline V gives CDR1 SGHNT, CDR2 YENEEA. V gave up 2 bases and J gave up 2 bases; unmatched junction bases: 7. CDR3 loop: CASSLFLAGRAYNEQFF. CDR3 sequence (DNA): TGTGCCAGCAGCTTATTCCTAGCGGGAAGGGCCTACAATGAGCAGTTCTTC.

The chain combines TRBV7-6 with TRBJ2-2, with 9 bases fitting TRBD1. The CDR3 sequence is 17 residues long. V gave up 0 bases and J gave up 4 bases; unmatched junction bases: 6. In germline, CDR1 is SGHVS, CDR2 FNYEAQ. The CDR3 region has the DNA TGTGCCAGCAGCTTAGCGGCGGGACAGGGAATCACCGGGGAGCTGTTTTTT. It is translated as CASSLAAGQGITGELFF.

This chain connects TRBV27 to TRBJ2-7; weak D call: TRBD1 (6 bases). Germline CDR1 and CDR2: MNHEY and SMNVEV (reference sequence). The CDR3 has 19 residues. Trimming took 4 bases from V and 0 from J, leaving 25 bases between them. CDR3: CASSSLPDRLNSFSYEQYF. As DNA, the CDR3 is TGTGCCAGCAGTTCCCTACCCGACAGGCTGAACTCTTTCTCCTACGAGCAGTACTTC.

V usage is TRBV6-4 and J usage is TRBJ2-3; a weak D match, TRBD2 (5 bases). The CDR3 has 12 amino acids. With 0 bases removed from V and 11 bases from J, the gap between germline ends came to 9 bases. Germline V gene lookup returns CDR1 MRHNA and CDR2 SNTAGT. CDR3 loop: CASSDSSSRQYF. The CDR3 DNA is TGTGCCAGCAGTGACTCGTCTAGCAGGCAGTATTTT.

The chain combines TRBV7-2 with TRBJ2-7, with 10 bases matching TRBD2. Germline CDR1 reads SGHTA; CDR2 reads FQGNSA. V dropped 5 bases and J dropped 3; count of bases not matched to a gene: 10. The CDR3 covers 16 residues. CDR3 region: CASSPPRVAGGYEQYF. The CDR3 DNA reads TGTGCCAGCAGCCCCCCGAGGGTAGCGGGAGGCTACGAGCAGTACTTC.

The rearrangement uses TRBV7-9 and TRBJ2-7, with TRBD1 matching 10 bases. This CDR3 region has 17 residues. The V segment lost 5 bases and the J segment 3 bases; nucleotides outside the gene matches: 13. Germline V gene lookup returns CDR1 SEHNR and CDR2 FQNEAQ (reference sequence). The CDR3 coding sequence is TGTGCCAGCAGCCAGAATCCGGGACAGGGGACTCTCTACGAGCAGTACTTC. Protein sequence: CASSQNPGQGTLYEQYF.

V gene TRBV5-1 combines with J gene TRBJ2-1, with TRBD1 matching 10 bases. This CDR3 region has 15 residues. CDR1 and CDR2 from the germline V gene are SGHRS and YFSETQ. J lost 12 bases, V lost 4 bases, and 13 bases had no gene match. The CDR3 spells CASSPGDRGGRGQFF. The CDR3 DNA reads as TGCGCCAGCAGCCCCGGGGACAGGGGCGGACGGGGGCAGTTCTTC.

The CDR3 DNA reads TGTGCCAGCAGCCCTTTGGGGTTTAGCGGGAGCCCCTCAGATACGCAGTATTTT. Translation gives CASSPLGFSGSPSDTQYF. The chain is built from TRBV7-6 and TRBJ2-3, with 9 bases identical to TRBD2. The J segment lost 4 bases and the V segment lost 5 bases, leaving 16 bases of the junction unmatched. Germline V gives CDR1 SGHVS, CDR2 FNYEAQ. CDR3 length: 18 residues. The variable domain in full, completed from reference TRBV7-6 and TRBJ2-3, reads GAGVSQSPRYKVTKRGQDVALRCDPISGHVSLYWYRQALGQGPEFLTYFNYEAQQDKSGLPNDRFSAERPEGSISTLTIQRTEQRDSAMYRCASSPLGFSGSPSDTQYFGPGTRLTVL.

V gene TRBV6-5 combines with J gene TRBJ1-1, with 8 nucleotides matching TRBD1. Germline CDR1 reads MNHEY; CDR2 reads SVGAGI. CDR3 length: 16 residues. Germline trimming cut 0 bases from V and 11 bases from J; bases unmatched to any gene: 14. This CDR3 reads CASSYSGAGGQSTAFF. DNA for the CDR3: TGTGCCAGCAGTTACTCAGGGGCAGGGGGCCAATCTACGGCTTTCTTT.

This clone was seen only a few times. J is TRBJ1-6 and V is TRBV27, with 7 bases aligning to TRBD1. Trimming took 6 bases from V and 10 from J; bases not matched to a gene: 12. The CDR3 has 15 residues. From germline, CDR1 is MNHEY and CDR2 SMNVEV (reference sequence). The CDR3 DNA follows: TGTGCCAGCAGCCCCGCCGGGACAGTGAACTCACCCCTCCACTTT. It specifies CASSPAGTVNSPLHF.

The table lists this clone with a count of one. This chain joins TRBV6-5 and TRBJ2-5; 7 bases fit TRBD2. Germline trimming cut 4 bases from V and 2 bases from J; bases unmatched to any gene: 4. The V gene's germline CDR1 is MNHEY and CDR2 SVGAGI. The CDR3 is 14 amino acids. The CDR3 DNA is TGTGCCAGCAGTTGGGTAGCGGGTCAAGAGACCCAGTACTTC. Its protein is CASSWVAGQETQYF.

In regard to this clone: Other DNA variants within this sample encode the same CDR3. The CDR3 nucleotides read TGTGCCAGCTCACCGCCGAGCTGGTACACCGGGGAGCTGTTTTTT. Protein: CASSPPSWYTGELFF. The V gene is TRBV18, the J gene TRBJ2-2; no clear D. Germline-derived CDR1 and CDR2 are KGHSH and LQKENI. With 3 bases removed from V and 3 bases from J, the gap between germline ends came to 11 bases. This CDR3 comprises 15 residues.

This clone was found a few times. The chain combines TRBV5-4 with TRBJ1-2, with 7 nucleotides matching TRBD1. The CDR3 is 15 amino acids. In germline, CDR1 is SGHNT, CDR2 YYREEE (reference sequence). With V trimmed by 2 bases and J by 2 bases, 6 bases remained unmatched. The CDR3 sequence is CASSFRDRGNYGYTF. DNA for the CDR3: TGTGCCAGCAGCTTCCGGGACAGAGGGAACTATGGCTACACCTTC.

This chain connects TRBV18 to TRBJ2-5, with TRBD2 as a possible D gene (5 bases). The CDR3 has 14 residues. V lost 2 bases and J lost 7, with 14 bases in between. Per germline, CDR1 KGHSH and CDR2 LQKENI. The chain's CDR3 is CASSPMLGEGTQYF. In nucleotides, the CDR3 is TGTGCCAGCTCACCAATGCTAGGTGAGGGGACCCAGTACTTC. The full variable domain, completed using reference TRBV18 and TRBJ2-5, is NAGVMQNPRHLVRRRGQEARLRCSPMKGHSHVYWYRQLPEEGLKFMVYLQKENIIDESGMPKERFSAEFPKEGPSILRIQQVVRGDSAAYFCASSPMLGEGTQYFGPGTRLLVL.

The gene calls are TRBV6-1 and TRBJ2-1; TRBD2 is a possible D gene (6 bases). The V gene's germline CDR1 is MNHNS and CDR2 SASEGT. CDR3 length: 14 residues. V was pared by 8 bases and J by 6 bases, with 17 bases between. The chain's CDR3 is CASLLTGGLNEQFF. In DNA, the CDR3 is TGTGCCAGCCTATTAACCGGGGGTCTCAATGAGCAGTTCTTC.

The rearrangement joins TRBV5-5 to TRBJ2-7; 9 bases match TRBD1. The CDR3 length is 14 residues. Germline CDR1 is SGHKS and CDR2 is YYEKEE (reference sequence). Losses at the gene ends were 3 bases for V and 6 bases for J; bases not matched to a gene: 7. CDR3 protein: CASSWTGVQGEQYF. Here the CDR3 DNA reads TGTGCCAGCAGCTGGACAGGGGTCCAAGGCGAGCAGTACTTC. Full variable domain (outside the CDR3, taken from reference TRBV5-5 and TRBJ2-7): DAGVTQSPTHLIKTRGQQVTLRCSPISGHKSVSWYQQVLGQGPQFIFQYYEKEERGRGNFPDRFSARQFPNYSSELNVNALLLGDSALYLCASSWTGVQGEQYFGPGTRLTVT.

The CDR3 spells CASRRRGGLEQYF. As DNA, the CDR3 is TGTGCCAGCAGGCGGCGGGGGGGGCTCGAGCAGTACTTC. The chain combines TRBV6-1 with TRBJ2-7; 9 bases line up with TRBD2. V shed 6 bases, J shed 6 bases, and the junction held 6 bases outside the gene matches. The V gene's germline CDR1 is MNHNS and CDR2 SASEGT. The CDR3 totals 13 residues.

The chain uses TRBV6-5 and TRBJ2-3, with TRBD1 matching 9 bases. The CDR3 has 14 amino acids. The germline gives CDR1 MNHEY, CDR2 SVGAGI. Unmatched junction bases numbered 5, after V lost 7 bases and J lost 3 bases. CDR3 sequence: CASKETGGTDTQYF. For the CDR3, the DNA is TGTGCCAGCAAAGAGACAGGGGGTACAGATACGCAGTATTTT.

CDR3 residues: CASSPLGGAQNSPLHF. In DNA, the CDR3 is TGTGCCAGCAGTCCTTTGGGGGGGGCGCAGAATTCACCCCTCCACTTT. The chain recombines TRBV28 with TRBJ1-6; D is perhaps TRBD1 (6 bases). The V and J ends lost 5 bases and 7 bases respectively, with 18 bases between them. The length of the CDR3 is 16 residues. Germline V CDR1 and CDR2: MDHEN, SYDVKM.

This clone was counted between two and nine times. The chain carries TRBV11-2 and TRBJ2-2; 7 bases match TRBD1. CDR3 size: 17 residues. The ends lost 5 bases at V and 3 bases at J; junction bases unmatched: 12. Germline CDR1 and CDR2: SGHAT and FQNNGV. The CDR3 is CASSPTRQGRDTGELFF. The CDR3 nucleotides read TGTGCCAGCAGCCCTACCCGACAGGGCCGCGACACCGGGGAGCTGTTTTTT. The complete variable domain, with remaining parts taken from reference TRBV11-2 and TRBJ2-2, reads EAGVAQSPRYKIIEKRQSVAFWCNPISGHATLYWYQQILGQGPKLLIQFQNNGVVDDSQLPKDRFSAERLKGVDSTLKIQPAKLEDSAVYLCASSPTRQGRDTGELFFGEGSRLTVL.

The chain couples TRBV29-1 to TRBJ1-2, with D possibly TRBD1 on 6 matching bases. Germline V gene data show CDR1 as SQVTM and CDR2 as ANQGSEA. This CDR3 has 12 residues. V was clipped by 7 bases and J by 5 bases, with 14 bases between them. For the CDR3, the DNA is TGCAGCGCCAGACAGGACGGGTATGGCTACACCTTC. It translates to CSARQDGYGYTF. Combining the CDR3 with reference TRBV29-1 and TRBJ1-2 gives the whole variable domain SAVISQKPSRDICQRGTSLTIQCQVDSQVTMMFWYRQQPGQSLTLIATANQGSEATYESGFVIDKFPISRPNLTFSTLTVSNMSPEDSSIYLCSARQDGYGYTFGSGTRLTVV.

The rearrangement links TRBV6-1 to TRBJ2-2, with 7 nucleotides matching TRBD1. The CDR3 is 16 residues long. Germline V CDR1 and CDR2: MNHNS, SASEGT. The ends lost 4 bases at V and 4 bases at J; junction bases unmatched: 9. CDR3 DNA sequence: TGTGCCAGCAGTGCACAGGGGCCCACGGGCACCGGGGAGCTGTTTTTT. Protein product: CASSAQGPTGTGELFF.

The CDR3 sequence is CASSPVGPQETQYF. The CDR3 DNA is TGTGCCAGCAGCCCCGTGGGCCCCCAAGAGACCCAGTACTTC. The rearrangement joins TRBV28 to TRBJ2-5; D call uncertain. The germline gives CDR1 MDHEN, CDR2 SYDVKM. V gave up 6 bases and J gave up 1 base, with 12 bases separating them. The CDR3 covers 14 residues.

This clone appeared a few times. This chain uses TRBV11-3 with TRBJ1-4; TRBD1 matches at 8 bases. CDR1 is SGHNT, CDR2 YENEEA, per germline. The V segment lost 5 bases and the J segment 5 bases; nucleotides outside the gene matches: 7. There are 15 residues in the CDR3. This chain's CDR3 is CASSSGQGLNEKLFF. CDR3 sequence (DNA): TGTGCCAGCAGCAGCGGACAGGGTTTAAATGAAAAACTGTTTTTT.